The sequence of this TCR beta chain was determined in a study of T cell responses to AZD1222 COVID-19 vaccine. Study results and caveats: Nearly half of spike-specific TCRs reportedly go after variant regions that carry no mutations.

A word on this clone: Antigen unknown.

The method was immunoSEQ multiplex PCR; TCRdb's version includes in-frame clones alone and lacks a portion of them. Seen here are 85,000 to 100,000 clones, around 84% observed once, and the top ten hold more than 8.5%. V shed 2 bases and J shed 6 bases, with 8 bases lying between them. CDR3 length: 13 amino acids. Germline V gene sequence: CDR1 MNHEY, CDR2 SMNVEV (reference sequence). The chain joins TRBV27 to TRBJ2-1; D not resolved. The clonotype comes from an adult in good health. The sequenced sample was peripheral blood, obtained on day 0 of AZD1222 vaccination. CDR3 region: CASSLQVFNEQFF. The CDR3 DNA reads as TGTGCCAGCAGTTTACAGGTATTCAATGAGCAGTTCTTC.